This entry concerns a single T cell receptor (beta chain). Trimming stripped 6 bases from V and 0 bases from J, with 12 bases between. Germline lookup yields CDR1 DFQATT and CDR2 SNEGSKA (reference sequence). The CDR3 has 14 residues. Alongside a J-beta primer mix, a sample-barcoded 5' primer served in a second PCR lasting roughly 6 to 11 cycles. TCRdb independently ran MiXCR on the 5' RACE reads; one entry per CDR3 protein. The sample shows 800,000 to 900,000 distinct CDR3 sequences, less than 80% of them seen only once. The entry originates in a study of blood T cells in healthy people across ages. This sequence joins TRBV20-1 and TRBJ1-5, with no clear D. Material: blood. The sequence came from a man aged 25 to 45 in good health. The CDR3: CSAQSQYSNQPQHF. CDR3 DNA: TGCAGTGCCCAATCACAGTATAGCAATCAGCCCCAGCATTTT.